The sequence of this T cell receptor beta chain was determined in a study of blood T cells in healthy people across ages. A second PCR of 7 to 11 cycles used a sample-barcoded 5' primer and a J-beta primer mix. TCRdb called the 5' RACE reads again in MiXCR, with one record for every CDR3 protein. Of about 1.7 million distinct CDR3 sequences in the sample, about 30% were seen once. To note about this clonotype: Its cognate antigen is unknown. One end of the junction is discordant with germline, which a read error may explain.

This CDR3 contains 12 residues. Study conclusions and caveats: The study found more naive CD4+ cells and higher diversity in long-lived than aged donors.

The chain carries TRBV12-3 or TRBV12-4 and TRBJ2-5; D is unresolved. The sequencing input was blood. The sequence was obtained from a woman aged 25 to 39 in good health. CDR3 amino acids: CASSTTEETRYF. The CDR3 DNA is TGTGCCAGCAGTACCACGGAAGAGACCCGGTACTTC.